A single sample is the source of the 7 T cell receptor beta chains below, sequenced in a study of T-cell reconstitution after alpha-beta-depleted transplantation in children. Library preparation (for TCRbeta) was performed with unique molecular identifiers. Using its own MiXCR run on the PCR reads, TCRdb lists one record per CDR3 protein. The sample lists 120,000 to 150,000 distinct CDR3 sequences; 8% to 10% were seen once. Sequencing was performed on PBMCs, mostly from graft donor cells, taken 180 days after TCRalphabeta/CD19-depleted stem cell transplant. The receptor source for this set is a female patient aged 2-10 years who had a stem cell transplant for congenital amegakaryocytic thrombocytopenia, so the T cells may come from the graft donor.

The chain employs TRBV6-1 and TRBJ2-1; D is perhaps TRBD1 (5 bases). V lost 3 bases, J lost 1 base, and 16 bases lay in between. Germline CDR1 is MNHNS and CDR2 is SASEGT. CDR3 length: 17 residues. The CDR3 loop reads CASSDPTRHRSYNEQFF. CDR3 bases: TGTGCCAGCAGTGATCCGACCCGGCACAGGTCCTACAATGAGCAGTTCTTC.

This clonotype was seen a handful of times. The V call is TRBV6-1, the J call TRBJ2-1; 9 positions agree with TRBD2. The J segment lost 9 bases and the V segment lost 6 bases, leaving 12 bases of the junction unmatched. Germline V CDR1 and CDR2: MNHNS, SASEGT. This CDR3 has 15 residues. The DNA of the CDR3 is TGTGCCAGCAGGAACATAGCGGGAGTAATGTTTGAGCAGTTCTTC. Translation: CASRNIAGVMFEQFF.

This clonotype was counted at least ten times. This chain joins TRBV21-1 and TRBJ2-3; the table's D call TRBD1 went unverified against the DNA. TRBV21-1 is a known pseudogene. This CDR3 comprises 20 residues. CDR3 sequence (DNA): TGTGCCAGCAGCAAAGCGTGGAGACAGGCCGTTCCTCCGTTCACAGATACGCAGTATTTT. Its protein is CASSKAWRQAVPPFTDTQYF.

The chain employs TRBV20-1 and TRBJ2-1; 10 nucleotides align to TRBD2. Germline V gives CDR1 DFQATT, CDR2 SNEGSKA (reference sequence). The CDR3 is 13 residues long. V trimming: 3 bases; J trimming: 9 bases; junction bases outside the gene matches: 5. The CDR3 region has the DNA TGCAGTGCTAGGGGACTAGCGCGGGCTGAGCAGTTCTTC. This translates into CSARGLARAEQFF.

This clonotype has ten or more counts. This chain connects TRBV20-1 to TRBJ1-6; 8 bases are shared with TRBD1. Germline CDR1 is DFQATT and CDR2 is SNEGSKA (reference sequence). V trimming: 6 bases; J trimming: 7 bases; junction bases outside the gene matches: 14. The CDR3 consists of 16 residues. The CDR3 protein is CSAEKPGQAYNSPLHF. The CDR3 nucleotides read TGCAGTGCCGAGAAGCCGGGACAGGCGTACAATTCACCCCTCCACTTT.

This clonotype has a count of ten or more. The rearrangement joins TRBV28 to TRBJ1-2; 9 nucleotides align to TRBD1. Germline lookup yields CDR1 MDHEN and CDR2 SYDVKM. The V gene end was trimmed by 7 bases and the J gene end by 5 bases; junction bases not matched to a gene: 8. CDR3 length equals 14 residues. For the CDR3, the DNA is TGTGCCAGCAACACCGGGACAGGGCTTTATGGCTACACCTTC. This codes for CASNTGTGLYGYTF.

This rearrangement joins TRBV10-3 to TRBJ1-6; D ambiguous. Germline V lookup: CDR1 ENHRY, CDR2 SYGVKD. There are 14 residues in the CDR3. V was cut by 0 bases and J by 9 bases, with 9 bases left in between. CDR3 DNA sequence: TGTGCCATCAGTGAGTCGACTACCAGTTCACCCCTCCACTTT. It yields the protein CAISESTTSSPLHF.